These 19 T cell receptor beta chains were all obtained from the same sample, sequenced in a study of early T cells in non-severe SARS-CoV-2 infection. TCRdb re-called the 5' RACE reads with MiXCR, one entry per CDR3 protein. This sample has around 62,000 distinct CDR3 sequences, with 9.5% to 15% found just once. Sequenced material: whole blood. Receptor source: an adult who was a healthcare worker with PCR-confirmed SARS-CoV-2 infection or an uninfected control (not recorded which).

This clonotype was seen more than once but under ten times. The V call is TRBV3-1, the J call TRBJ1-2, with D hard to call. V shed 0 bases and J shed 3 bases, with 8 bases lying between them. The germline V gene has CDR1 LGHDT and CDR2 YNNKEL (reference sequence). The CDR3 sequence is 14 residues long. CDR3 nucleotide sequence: TGTGCCAGCAGCCAAGACCAGGATCACTATGGCTACACCTTC. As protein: CASSQDQDHYGYTF. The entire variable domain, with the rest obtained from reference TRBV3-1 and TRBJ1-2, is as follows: DTAVSQTPKYLVTQMGNDKSIKCEQNLGHDTMYWYKQDSKKFLKIMFSYNNKELIINETVPNRFSPKSPDKAHLNLHINSLELGDSAVYFCASSQDQDHYGYTFGSGTRLTVV.

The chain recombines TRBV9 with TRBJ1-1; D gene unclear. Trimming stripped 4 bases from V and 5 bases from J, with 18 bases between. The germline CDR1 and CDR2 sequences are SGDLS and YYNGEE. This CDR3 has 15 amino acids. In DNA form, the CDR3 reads TGTGCCAGCAGCCGCCCCAGTGGGGATGGGACTGAAGCTTTCTTT. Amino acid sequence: CASSRPSGDGTEAFF.

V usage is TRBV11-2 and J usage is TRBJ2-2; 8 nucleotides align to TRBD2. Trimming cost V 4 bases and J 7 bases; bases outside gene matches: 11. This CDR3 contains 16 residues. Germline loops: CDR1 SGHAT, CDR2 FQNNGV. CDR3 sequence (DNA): TGTGCCAGCAGCTACACTAGCGGACCCATGGGCGGGGAGCTGTTTTTT. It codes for CASSYTSGPMGGELFF.

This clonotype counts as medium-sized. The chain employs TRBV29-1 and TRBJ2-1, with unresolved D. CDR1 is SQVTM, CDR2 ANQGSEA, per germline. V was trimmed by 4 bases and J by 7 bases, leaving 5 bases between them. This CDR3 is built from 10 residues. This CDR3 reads CSVVRNEQFF. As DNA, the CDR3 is TGCAGCGTTGTAAGAAATGAGCAGTTCTTC.

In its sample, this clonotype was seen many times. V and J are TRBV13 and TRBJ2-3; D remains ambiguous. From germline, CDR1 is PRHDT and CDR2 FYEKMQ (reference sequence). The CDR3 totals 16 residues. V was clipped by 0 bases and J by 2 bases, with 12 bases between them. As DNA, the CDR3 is TGTGCCAGCAGCTTAGGGGCGGCCTCTAACACAGATACGCAGTATTTT. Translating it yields CASSLGAASNTDTQYF.

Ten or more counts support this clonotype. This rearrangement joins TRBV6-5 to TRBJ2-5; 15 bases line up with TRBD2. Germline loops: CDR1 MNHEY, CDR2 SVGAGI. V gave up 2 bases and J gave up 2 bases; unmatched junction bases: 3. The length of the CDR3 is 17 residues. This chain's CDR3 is CASSYRTSGRVQETQYF. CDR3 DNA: TGTGCCAGCAGTTACAGGACTAGCGGGAGGGTACAAGAGACCCAGTACTTC.

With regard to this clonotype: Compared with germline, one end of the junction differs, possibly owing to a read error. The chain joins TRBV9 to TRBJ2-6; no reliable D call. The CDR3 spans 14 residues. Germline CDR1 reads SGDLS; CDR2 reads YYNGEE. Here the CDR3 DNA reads TGTGCCAGCAGCGTAGGTTCTGGGACCAACGTCCTGACTTTC. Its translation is CASSVGSGTNVLTF. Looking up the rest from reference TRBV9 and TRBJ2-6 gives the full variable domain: DSGVTQTPKHLITATGQRVTLRCSPRSGDLSVYWYQQSLDQGLQFLIQYYNGEERAKGNILERFSAQQFPDLHSELNLSSLELGDSALYFCASSVGSGTNVLTFGAGSRLTVL.

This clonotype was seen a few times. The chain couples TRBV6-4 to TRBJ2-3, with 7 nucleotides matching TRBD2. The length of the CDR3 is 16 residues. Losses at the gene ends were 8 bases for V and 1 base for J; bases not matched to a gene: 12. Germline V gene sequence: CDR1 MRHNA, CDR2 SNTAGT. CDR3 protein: CASFASGPKGTDTQYF. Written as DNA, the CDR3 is TGTGCCAGCTTCGCTAGCGGCCCAAAGGGCACAGATACGCAGTATTTT.

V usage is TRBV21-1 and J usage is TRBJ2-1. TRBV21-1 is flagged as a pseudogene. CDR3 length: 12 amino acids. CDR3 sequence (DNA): TGTGCCAGTTCGGCCACCTACAATGAGCAGTTCTTC. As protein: CASSATYNEQFF.

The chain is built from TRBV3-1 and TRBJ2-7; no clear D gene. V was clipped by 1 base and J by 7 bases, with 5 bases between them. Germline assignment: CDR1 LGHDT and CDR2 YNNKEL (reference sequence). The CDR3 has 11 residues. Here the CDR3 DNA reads TGTGCCAGCAGCCAAGCCCTGGAGCAGTACTTC. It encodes CASSQALEQYF.

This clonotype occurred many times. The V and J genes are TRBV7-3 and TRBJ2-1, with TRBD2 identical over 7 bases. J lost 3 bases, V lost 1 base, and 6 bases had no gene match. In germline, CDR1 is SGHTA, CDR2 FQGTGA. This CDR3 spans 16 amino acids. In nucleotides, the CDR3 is TGTGCCAGCAGCTTAAACCCCGGGACTATCTACAATGAGCAGTTCTTC. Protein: CASSLNPGTIYNEQFF. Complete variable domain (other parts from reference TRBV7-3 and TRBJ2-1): GAGVSQTPSNKVTEKGKYVELRCDPISGHTALYWYRQSLGQGPEFLIYFQGTGAADDSGLPNDRFFAVRPEGSVSTLKIQRTERGDSAVYLCASSLNPGTIYNEQFFGPGTRLTVL.

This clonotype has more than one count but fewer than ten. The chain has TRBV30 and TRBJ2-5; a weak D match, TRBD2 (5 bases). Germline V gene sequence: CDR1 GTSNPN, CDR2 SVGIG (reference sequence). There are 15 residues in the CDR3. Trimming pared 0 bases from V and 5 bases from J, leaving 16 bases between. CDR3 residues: CAWSVQYGNTETQYF. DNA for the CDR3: TGTGCCTGGAGTGTACAATACGGGAATACGGAGACCCAGTACTTC.

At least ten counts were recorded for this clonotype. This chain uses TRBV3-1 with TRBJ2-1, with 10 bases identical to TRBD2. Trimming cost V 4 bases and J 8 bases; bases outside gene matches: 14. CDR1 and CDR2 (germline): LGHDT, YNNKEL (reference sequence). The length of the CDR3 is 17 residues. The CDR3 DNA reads TGTGCCAGCAGCCCCCACCCGAGTAGCGGGAGGTCCTATGAGCAGTTCTTC. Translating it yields CASSPHPSSGRSYEQFF.

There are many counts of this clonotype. The CDR3, as DNA: TGTGCCAGCAGTTCAAGGGAGGGGTTGACTGAAGCTTTCTTT. Residues: CASSSREGLTEAFF. J is TRBJ1-1 and V is TRBV6-1; a possible D gene is TRBD1 (5 bases). V lost 5 bases, J lost 5 bases, and 15 bases lay in between. The germline V gene has CDR1 MNHNS and CDR2 SASEGT. The CDR3 has 14 residues.

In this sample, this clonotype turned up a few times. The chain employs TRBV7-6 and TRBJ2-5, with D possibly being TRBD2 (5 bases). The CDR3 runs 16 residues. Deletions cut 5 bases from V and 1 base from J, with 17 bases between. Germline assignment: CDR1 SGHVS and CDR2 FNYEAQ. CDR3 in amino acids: CASSPSGPWGQETQYF. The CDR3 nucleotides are TGTGCCAGCAGCCCCAGCGGCCCCTGGGGCCAAGAGACCCAGTACTTC.

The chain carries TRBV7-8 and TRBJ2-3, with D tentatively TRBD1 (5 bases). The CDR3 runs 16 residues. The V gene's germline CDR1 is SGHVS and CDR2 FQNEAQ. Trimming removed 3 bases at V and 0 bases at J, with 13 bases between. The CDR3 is CASSLLRTSSTDTQYF. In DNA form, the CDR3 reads TGTGCCAGCAGCTTGTTGCGGACATCTAGCACAGATACGCAGTATTTT.

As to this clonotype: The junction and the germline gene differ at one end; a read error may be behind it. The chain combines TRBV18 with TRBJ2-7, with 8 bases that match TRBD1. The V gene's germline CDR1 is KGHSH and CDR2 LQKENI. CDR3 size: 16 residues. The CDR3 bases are TGCGCCAGCTCACCACCGGTGAGGACAGGGAGCTACGAGCAGTACTTC. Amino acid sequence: CASSPPVRTGSYEQYF.

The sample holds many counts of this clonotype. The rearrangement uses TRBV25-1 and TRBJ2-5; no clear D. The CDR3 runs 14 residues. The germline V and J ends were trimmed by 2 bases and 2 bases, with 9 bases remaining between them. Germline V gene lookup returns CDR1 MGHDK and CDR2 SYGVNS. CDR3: CASSEITAQETQYF. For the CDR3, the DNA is TGTGCCAGCAGTGAAATCACAGCGCAAGAGACCCAGTACTTC.

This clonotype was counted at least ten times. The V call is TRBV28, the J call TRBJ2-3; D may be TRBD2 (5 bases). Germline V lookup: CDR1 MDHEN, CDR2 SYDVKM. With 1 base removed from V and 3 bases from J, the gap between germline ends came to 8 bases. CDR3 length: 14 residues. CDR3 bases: TGTGCCAGCAGTTTATATGAGGGAACAGATACGCAGTATTTT. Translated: CASSLYEGTDTQYF.